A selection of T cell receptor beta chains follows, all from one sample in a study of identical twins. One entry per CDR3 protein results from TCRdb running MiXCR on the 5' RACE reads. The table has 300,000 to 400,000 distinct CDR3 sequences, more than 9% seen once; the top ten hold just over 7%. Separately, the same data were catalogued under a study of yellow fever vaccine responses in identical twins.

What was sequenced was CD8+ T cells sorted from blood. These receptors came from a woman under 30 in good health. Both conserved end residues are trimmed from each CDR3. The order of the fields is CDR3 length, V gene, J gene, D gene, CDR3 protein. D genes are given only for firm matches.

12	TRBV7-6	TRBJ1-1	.	ASSLEAGSTEAF
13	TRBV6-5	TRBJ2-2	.	ASSYSSPYTGELF
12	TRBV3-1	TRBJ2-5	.	ASSQGAQPETQY
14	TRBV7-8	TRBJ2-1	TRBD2	ASSLVLAGGLDEQF
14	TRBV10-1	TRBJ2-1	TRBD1	ASSESPGQGENEQF
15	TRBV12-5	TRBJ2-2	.	ASGLPARDTPTGELF
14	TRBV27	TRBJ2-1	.	ASSLAGTVAYNEQF
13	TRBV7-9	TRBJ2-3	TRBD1	ASSSYPDRGNTQY
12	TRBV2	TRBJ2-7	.	ASSSGLETSEQY
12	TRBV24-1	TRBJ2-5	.	ATSETGREETQY
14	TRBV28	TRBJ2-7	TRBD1	ASIGTGLPFAYEQY
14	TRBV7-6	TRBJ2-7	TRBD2	ASSPRTSGASYEQY
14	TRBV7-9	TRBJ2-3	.	ASSQNRGGTTDTQY
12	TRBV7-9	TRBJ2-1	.	ASSGQGQINEQF
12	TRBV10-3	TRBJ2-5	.	AIRATGIQETQY
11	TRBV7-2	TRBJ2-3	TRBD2	ASSLALRREPY
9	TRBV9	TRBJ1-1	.	ASSATDEAF
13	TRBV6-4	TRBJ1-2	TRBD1	ASSDGGQGAEGYT
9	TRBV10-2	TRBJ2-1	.	ASSDMNEQF
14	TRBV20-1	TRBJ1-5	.	SARDLTGYGNQPQH
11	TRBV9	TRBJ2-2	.	ASGSTAGKELF
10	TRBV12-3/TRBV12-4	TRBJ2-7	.	ATSVGGYEQY
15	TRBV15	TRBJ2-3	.	ATSKTGPSLATDTQY
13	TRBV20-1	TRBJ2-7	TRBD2	SARGFREASYEQY
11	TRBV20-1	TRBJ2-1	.	SAPHQGGHEQF
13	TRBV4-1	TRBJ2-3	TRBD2	ASSQEGREGGTQY
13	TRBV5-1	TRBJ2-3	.	ASSPDQGHGDTQY